The next 11 T cell receptor beta chains were all read from a single sample in a study of cytomegalovirus exposure and HLA in healthy donors. PCR used 60 Vbeta primers and 13 Jbeta primers. Assay used: immunoSEQ multiplex PCR; TCRdb lists only in-frame clones, some missing. The repertoire holds 85,000 to 120,000 clones, with roughly four fifths as singletons. The material sequenced was PBMCs. These receptors came from a man aged 60 to 69 in good health and CMV-seronegative.

CDR3 DNA: TGTGCCAGCAGTTACTCACCGGGGACAGATACGCAGTATTTT. Amino acid sequence: CASSYSPGTDTQYF. The rearrangement joins TRBV6-6 to TRBJ2-3; D perhaps matches TRBD2 (5 bases). CDR3 length: 14 residues. Per the germline V gene, CDR1 is MNHNY and CDR2 is SVGAGI (reference sequence). Between the trimmed V and J ends, which lost 0 bases and 3 bases, there was a span of 7 bases.

The V and J genes are TRBV6-5 and TRBJ1-1; weak D call: TRBD1 (5 bases). CDR1 and CDR2 from the germline V gene are MNHEY and SVGAGI. This CDR3 is built from 15 residues. Deletions cut 0 bases from V and 4 bases from J, with 12 bases between. The CDR3 region has the DNA TGTGCCAGCAGTTACTCGGCGGGGGTGGGCACTGAAGCTTTCTTT. The encoded protein is CASSYSAGVGTEAFF.

V and J are TRBV6-5 and TRBJ2-7, with D perhaps matching TRBD1 (6 bases). The CDR3 runs to 11 residues. V lost 5 bases and J lost 7, with 9 bases in between. The germline V gene encodes CDR1 MNHEY and CDR2 SVGAGI. The CDR3 DNA follows: TGTGCCAGCAGTACCCAGGGGGAGCAGTACTTC. This gives the protein CASSTQGEQYF.

V usage is TRBV7-6 and J usage is TRBJ1-2, with a possible D match to TRBD1 (6 bases). V lost 1 base, J lost 0 bases, and 9 bases lay in between. The CDR3 extends over 15 amino acids. Germline V CDR1 and CDR2: SGHVS, FNYEAQ. CDR3 residues: CASSLGAGANYGYTF. The CDR3 DNA reads TGTGCCAGCAGCTTAGGCGCAGGGGCTAACTATGGCTACACCTTC.

The V and J genes are TRBV10-3 and TRBJ1-1; a possible D gene is TRBD1 (5 bases). In germline, CDR1 is ENHRY, CDR2 SYGVKD. Trimming removed 10 bases from V and 1 base from J, with 16 bases in between. The CDR3 is 14 amino acids. The CDR3 reads CATTPRGANTEAFF. CDR3 sequence (DNA): TGTGCCACCACGCCGCGGGGCGCGAACACTGAAGCTTTCTTT.

This chain links TRBV25-1 with TRBJ1-2; tentative D call: TRBD1 (5 bases). Trimming left V 1 base short and J 7 bases short, with 10 bases between. The CDR3 has 13 residues. Germline CDR1 MGHDK, CDR2 SYGVNS. The CDR3 loop reads CASSESARAGYTF. The CDR3 coding sequence is TGTGCCAGCAGTGAATCCGCCAGGGCTGGCTACACCTTC.

The table lists this clone with a few counts. The rearrangement links TRBV2 to TRBJ1-2; no clear D. The germline V gene has CDR1 SNHLY and CDR2 FYNNEI. The CDR3 is 10 residues long. V was shortened by 5 bases and J by 14 bases, with 12 bases between the two germline ends. The CDR3 region has the DNA TGTGCCAGCAGTTTAGGCCTCGGGACCTTC. This sequence encodes CASSLGLGTF.

The V gene is TRBV5-1, the J gene TRBJ2-2, with 10 positions matching TRBD2. This CDR3 has 15 residues. The germline gives CDR1 SGHRS, CDR2 YFSETQ. Trimming at V came to 4 bases and at J to 3 bases, leaving 3 bases not matched to a gene. The CDR3 loop reads CASSIAGGDTGELFF. The CDR3, as DNA: TGCGCCAGCAGCATAGCGGGGGGCGACACCGGGGAGCTGTTTTTT.

This rearrangement joins TRBV29-1 to TRBJ1-2, with D possibly TRBD1 on 5 matching bases. Per the germline V gene, CDR1 is SQVTM and CDR2 is ANQGSEA. Trimming pared 7 bases from V and 6 bases from J, leaving 9 bases between. This CDR3 region has 10 residues. The CDR3 DNA follows: TGCAGCGCGGGGGTCGATGGCTACACCTTC. This gives the protein CSAGVDGYTF. The full variable domain, with the rest looked up from reference TRBV29-1 and TRBJ1-2, is SAVISQKPSRDICQRGTSLTIQCQVDSQVTMMFWYRQQPGQSLTLIATANQGSEATYESGFVIDKFPISRPNLTFSTLTVSNMSPEDSSIYLCSAGVDGYTFGSGTRLTVV.

The chain employs TRBV6-5 and TRBJ1-4, with D tentatively TRBD1 (6 bases). Germline V gene lookup returns CDR1 MNHEY and CDR2 SVGAGI. V was trimmed by 6 bases and J by 0 bases, leaving 11 bases between them. The CDR3 covers 15 residues. CDR3 in DNA: TGTGCCAGCAGCGGGACAAGGGCAACTAATGAAAAACTGTTTTTT. Protein: CASSGTRATNEKLFF.

The rearrangement joins TRBV9 to TRBJ2-2, with D possibly being TRBD2 (6 bases). With 0 bases removed from V and 1 base from J, the gap between germline ends came to 10 bases. The CDR3 runs to 16 residues. The germline gives CDR1 SGDLS, CDR2 YYNGEE. Here the CDR3 DNA reads TGTGCCAGCAGCGTAGTTCCGGGGGAGAACACCGGGGAGCTGTTTTTT. It translates to CASSVVPGENTGELFF.